The 16 T cell receptor beta chains presented below share a single source sample, sequenced in a study of T cells after yellow fever vaccination. TCRdb recomputed calls from the 5' RACE reads with MiXCR, one row per CDR3 protein. The sample has 68,000 or so distinct CDR3 sequences, just over 6.5% seen once. Sequencing used CD8+ T cells sorted from PBMCs, obtained about 41 days after the first yellow fever vaccination. The receptors were sampled from a man aged 18 to 29 who received the YFV17D yellow fever vaccine.

This clonotype was counted many times. The genes are TRBV7-6 and TRBJ2-3, with TRBD2 identical over 8 bases. Germline lookup yields CDR1 SGHVS and CDR2 FNYEAQ. The CDR3 length is 16 residues. V trimming: 1 base; J trimming: 2 bases; junction bases outside the gene matches: 5. The DNA of the CDR3 is TGTGCCAGCAGCTTAGGGCGGGGGGTCCCCACAGATACGCAGTATTTT. Its translation is CASSLGRGVPTDTQYF.

This clonotype was observed a few times. The chain carries TRBV12-3 or TRBV12-4 and TRBJ2-1; no reliable D call. This CDR3 contains 12 residues. V lost 6 bases and J lost 10, with 13 bases in between. The CDR3 reads CASSPRLGEQFF. CDR3 sequence (DNA): TGTGCCAGCAGCCCCCGGTTGGGGGAGCAGTTCTTC.

This clonotype showed up many times. The chain has TRBV11-3 and TRBJ2-2, with 11 nucleotides matching TRBD1. Trimming removed 4 bases from V and 4 bases from J; junction bases left unmatched: 5. Germline loops: CDR1 SGHNT, CDR2 YENEEA. This CDR3 has 16 amino acids. The CDR3 sequence is CASSSDRGPRTGELFF. In nucleotides, the CDR3 is TGTGCCAGCAGCTCGGACAGGGGGCCGCGCACCGGGGAGCTGTTTTTT.

Ten or more counts support this clonotype. This chain connects TRBV7-3 to TRBJ2-3; 9 bases are a match to TRBD1. The CDR3 runs 16 residues. Germline V gene lookup returns CDR1 SGHTA and CDR2 FQGTGA. V was clipped by 4 bases and J by 5 bases; unmatched bases: 10. The CDR3 sequence is CASSYTGGAFEDTQYF. The CDR3 nucleotides read TGTGCCAGCAGCTATACAGGGGGCGCGTTTGAAGATACGCAGTATTTT.

This clonotype was seen repeatedly, ten times or more. The chain has TRBV7-9 and TRBJ1-4; D possibly corresponds to TRBD1 (5 bases). Per the germline V gene, CDR1 is SEHNR and CDR2 is FQNEAQ (reference sequence). Trimming removed 7 bases at V and 5 bases at J, with 17 bases between. The CDR3 sequence is 15 residues long. CDR3 amino acids: CASTTGRSLNEKLFF. In nucleotides, the CDR3 is TGTGCCAGCACCACAGGACGGTCCTTAAATGAAAAACTGTTTTTT.

This clonotype was seen repeatedly, ten times or more. The chain employs TRBV6-1 and TRBJ2-7; 9 nucleotides line up with TRBD2. CDR1 and CDR2 (germline): MNHNS, SASEGT. CDR3 length equals 15 residues. V trimming: 0 bases; J trimming: 5 bases; junction bases outside the gene matches: 5. The CDR3 spells CASSEARLAGNEQYV. The CDR3 nucleotides read TGTGCCAGCAGTGAAGCGCGGCTAGCGGGGAACGAGCAGTACGTC.

Concerning this clonotype itself: Possible read error: a much larger clone is one base away. The chain combines TRBV7-8 with TRBJ2-3; TRBD2 matches at 9 bases. CDR1 is SGHVS and CDR2 is FQNEAQ in the germline V gene. V lost 6 bases and J lost 6; bases outside the gene matches: 10. CDR3 length: 15 amino acids. For the CDR3, the DNA is TGTGCCAGCAGACCAGGCGGGGGGGTCAGCGATACGCAGTATTTT. Translating gives CASRPGGGVSDTQYF.

This clonotype was counted many times. The V gene is TRBV6-5, the J gene TRBJ2-1, with D possibly TRBD2 on 6 matching bases. The length of the CDR3 is 14 residues. V was cut by 6 bases and J by 0 bases, with 9 bases left in between. The germline gives CDR1 MNHEY, CDR2 SVGAGI. CDR3 nucleotide sequence: TGTGCCAGCAGAGCGGGTAGCTCCTACAATGAGCAGTTCTTC. The encoded protein is CASRAGSSYNEQFF.

This clonotype has ten or more counts. J is TRBJ1-1 and V is TRBV5-5; D is uncertain. Germline loops: CDR1 SGHKS, CDR2 YYEKEE (reference sequence). V was cut by 1 base and J by 2 bases, with 6 bases left in between. The CDR3 loop spans 13 amino acids. The CDR3 sequence is CASSLNPNTEAFF. The CDR3 nucleotides are TGTGCCAGCAGCTTGAATCCTAACACTGAAGCTTTCTTT.

This clonotype showed up just a few times. The chain joins TRBV7-6 to TRBJ2-3, with D possibly matching TRBD2 (6 bases). With 5 bases removed from V and 0 bases from J, the gap between germline ends came to 9 bases. Germline CDR1 reads SGHVS; CDR2 reads FNYEAQ. The CDR3 length is 14 residues. The CDR3 sequence: CASSRSGSTDTQYF. The CDR3 DNA reads TGTGCCAGCAGCAGGAGCGGGAGCACAGATACGCAGTATTTT.

This clonotype came up many times. J is TRBJ2-2 and V is TRBV7-7; perhaps TRBD2 as D (5 bases). The CDR3 is made up of 14 amino acids. V lost 5 bases to trimming and J lost 2 bases, with 9 bases between them. The germline V gene encodes CDR1 SSHAT and CDR2 FNYEAQ (reference sequence). For the CDR3, the DNA is TGTGCCAGCAGCGACGGACTCAACACCGGGGAGCTGTTTTTT. It is translated as CASSDGLNTGELFF.

This clonotype came up a few times. This chain uses TRBV6-1 with TRBJ1-4; 8 bases are a match to TRBD1. The CDR3 contains 16 residues. Trimming removed 4 bases from V and 5 bases from J; junction bases left unmatched: 9. From germline, CDR1 is MNHNS and CDR2 SASEGT. The CDR3: CASSGGMGTGNEKLFF. The CDR3 DNA is TGTGCCAGCAGTGGGGGCATGGGGACAGGCAATGAAAAACTGTTTTTT.

This chain uses TRBV20-1 with TRBJ2-5, with 12 bases matching TRBD2. Germline V gene lookup returns CDR1 DFQATT and CDR2 SNEGSKA (reference sequence). V shed 1 base and J 4 bases; nucleotides not matched to a gene: 10. This CDR3 has 17 residues. In nucleotides, the CDR3 is TGCAGTGCTAGAGTGGGACTAGCGGGTAGAATGGCAGAGACCCAGTACTTC. It is translated as CSARVGLAGRMAETQYF.

The chain joins TRBV15 to TRBJ1-1; 11 bases map to TRBD1. The length of the CDR3 is 15 residues. Per the germline V gene, CDR1 is LNHNV and CDR2 is YYDKDF (reference sequence). With 3 bases clipped from V and 8 bases from J, the junction kept 8 bases outside the gene matches. In DNA form, the CDR3 reads TGTGCCACCAGCAGGACCGGGACAGGGGGTGTGGAAGCTTTCTTT. As protein: CATSRTGTGGVEAFF.

This clonotype was recorded at least ten times. This chain connects TRBV4-1 to TRBJ1-2; a weak D match, TRBD1 (5 bases). The CDR3 is 15 amino acids. CDR1 MGHRA and CDR2 YSYEKL come from the germline V gene. The V end was cut by 0 bases, the J end by 3 bases, with 11 bases between. The CDR3 coding sequence is TGCGCCAGCAGCCAAGATAATAGGGACTACTATGGCTACACCTTC. Protein sequence: CASSQDNRDYYGYTF.

This clonotype was seen more than once but under ten times. This chain joins TRBV4-3 and TRBJ2-3; 11 nucleotides match TRBD2. Germline V CDR1 and CDR2: LGHNA, YSLEER. The CDR3 loop spans 18 amino acids. Trimming took 5 bases from V and 4 from J; bases not matched to a gene: 14. CDR3 sequence reads: CASSIRLSGTSGSDTQYF. In DNA form, the CDR3 reads TGCGCCAGCAGCATACGACTCTCCGGGACTAGCGGTTCAGATACGCAGTATTTT.